This T cell receptor (beta chain) was found in a study of T cell responses to AZD1222 COVID-19 vaccine. Study-wide points: Repertoires were sampled only after the peak T cell response. The donors showed a predominance of white British ancestry and of females, with possible underestimation of clonal diversity. Only five or six AZD1222 recipients were seropositive at baseline.

This table comes from immunoSEQ multiplex PCR, and its TCRdb copy is limited to in-frame clones, with some not included. This sample carries fewer than 130,000 clones, around 81% of them seen once, and the ten largest clones take 4% to 5%. As regards this clone: Its antigen is unknown.

Trimming removed 1 base at V and 8 bases at J, with 12 bases between. Germline CDR1 MDHEN, CDR2 SYDVKM. The CDR3 extends over 13 amino acids. This sequence was found in an adult in good health. This chain uses TRBV28 with TRBJ2-7; unclear D gene. The source was peripheral blood, collected on day 0 of AZD1222 vaccination. The CDR3 sequence is CASSLFQANQQYF. The CDR3 DNA is TGTGCCAGCAGTTTATTTCAGGCGAACCAGCAGTACTTC.